This T cell receptor (beta chain) was sequenced in a study of beta chain features in type 1 diabetes. Study outcomes and limitations: The similarity of naive, central memory and Treg TCRB repertoires appeared greater among patients than among healthy donors. Within each of all four CD4+ subsets, Type 1 diabetes patients had TCRB CDR3s that were moderately but significantly shorter. Type 1 diabetes patients showed fewer insertions and more deletions at VDJ junctions.

Based on CD45RO/CCR7/CD25/CD127/CD95/CD27, CD4+ regulatory, stem cell-like memory, naive and central memory cells were sorted. In germline, CDR1 is MGHRA, CDR2 YSYEKL. V shed 4 bases and J 5 bases; nucleotides not matched to a gene: 16. This CDR3 contains 17 residues. All of the isolated RNA was reverse transcribed, so expressed TCRB transcripts were sequenced. TCRdb's copy holds only in-frame clones and misses some; the assay was immunoSEQ multiplex PCR. Of about 660,000 clones in the sample, 11% to 15% were seen once. This clone has a handful of counts. What it recognizes is unknown. The V and J genes are TRBV4-1 and TRBJ2-5, with 7 bases lining up with TRBD2. The sample comprised naive CD4+ T cells from blood. The clonotype was recovered from a young man with type 1 diabetes. CDR3 nucleotide sequence: TGCGCCAGCAGCCCCCCCTTTGTTGCGGGGGTTGATGAGACCCAGTACTTC. Translating gives CASSPPFVAGVDETQYF.